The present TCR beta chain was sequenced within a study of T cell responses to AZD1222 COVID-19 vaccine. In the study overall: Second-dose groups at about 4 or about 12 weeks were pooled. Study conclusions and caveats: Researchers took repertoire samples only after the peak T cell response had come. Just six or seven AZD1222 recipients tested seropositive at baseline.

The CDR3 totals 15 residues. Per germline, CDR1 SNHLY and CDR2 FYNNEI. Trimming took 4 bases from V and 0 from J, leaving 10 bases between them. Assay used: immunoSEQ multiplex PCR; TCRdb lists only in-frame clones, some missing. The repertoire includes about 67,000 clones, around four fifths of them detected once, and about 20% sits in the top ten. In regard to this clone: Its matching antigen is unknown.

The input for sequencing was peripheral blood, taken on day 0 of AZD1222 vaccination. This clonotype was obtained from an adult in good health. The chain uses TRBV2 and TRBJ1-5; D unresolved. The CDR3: CASSGQQNSNQPQHF. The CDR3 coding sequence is TGTGCCAGCAGTGGGCAGCAAAATAGCAATCAGCCCCAGCATTTT.